The 23 T cell receptor beta chains listed next were all sequenced from one sample in a study of neoadjuvant nivolumab and ipilimumab in lung cancer. TCRdb's table, derived via immunoSEQ multiplex PCR, lists solely in-frame clones and lacks some. The sample holds more than 25,000 clones, approximately 78% seen once. The input for sequencing was tumor tissue, taken after neoadjuvant nivolumab, alone or with ipilimumab, at or shortly before surgery. The receptors originated from an adult with non-small cell lung cancer.

J is TRBJ2-7 and V is TRBV18; D may be TRBD1 (5 bases). Deletions cut 2 bases from V and 5 bases from J, with 16 bases between. Germline-derived CDR1 and CDR2 are KGHSH and LQKENI. CDR3 size: 15 residues. The chain's CDR3 is CASSPGQGYDNEQYF. The DNA of the CDR3 is TGTGCCAGCTCACCAGGGCAGGGCTATGACAACGAGCAGTACTTC. The variable domain in full, completed from reference TRBV18 and TRBJ2-7, reads NAGVMQNPRHLVRRRGQEARLRCSPMKGHSHVYWYRQLPEEGLKFMVYLQKENIIDESGMPKERFSAEFPKEGPSILRIQQVVRGDSAAYFCASSPGQGYDNEQYFGPGTRLTVT.

This rearrangement joins TRBV7-8 to TRBJ1-1; no clear D gene. The CDR3 spans 13 residues. V gave up 0 bases and J gave up 5 bases, with 7 bases separating them. Germline V CDR1 and CDR2: SGHVS, FQNEAQ. The CDR3, as DNA: TGTGCCAGCAGCTTAGCATGGGGAACTGAAGCTTTCTTT. Its translation is CASSLAWGTEAFF.

This sequence joins TRBV4-2 and TRBJ1-1; TRBD1 aligns across 7 bases. CDR3 length: 15 amino acids. Unmatched junction bases numbered 9, after V lost 0 bases and J lost 8 bases. Per the germline V gene, CDR1 is LGHNA and CDR2 is YNFKEQ. The CDR3 sequence is CASSQETTGVIEAFF. The CDR3 DNA follows: TGTGCCAGCAGCCAAGAAACAACAGGGGTGATCGAAGCTTTCTTT.

The chain combines TRBV4-1 with TRBJ2-4, with TRBD2 identical over 9 bases. Germline V gene lookup returns CDR1 MGHRA and CDR2 YSYEKL. The V segment lost 1 base and the J segment 3 bases; nucleotides outside the gene matches: 19. The CDR3 contains 21 residues. The CDR3 protein is CASSQGEVGGLAGGNKNIQYF. DNA for the CDR3: TGCGCCAGCAGCCAAGGGGAAGTGGGGGGGCTGGCGGGAGGGAACAAAAACATTCAGTACTTC.

The chain employs TRBV18 and TRBJ2-7; D not certain. Germline V gene data show CDR1 as KGHSH and CDR2 as LQKENI. V lost 0 bases, J lost 0 bases, and 9 bases lay in between. The CDR3 spans 15 residues. The CDR3 DNA sequence: TGTGCCAGCTCACCACCTCAGCCCCTCTCCTACGAGCAGTACTTC. Residues: CASSPPQPLSYEQYF.

The chain joins TRBV6-4 to TRBJ2-1; 8 nucleotides line up with TRBD2. This CDR3 comprises 14 residues. The germline CDR1 and CDR2 sequences are MRHNA and SNTAGT. V dropped 6 bases and J dropped 9; count of bases not matched to a gene: 10. Here the CDR3 reads CASSEGLVAGEQFF. CDR3 DNA sequence: TGTGCCAGCAGCGAGGGACTAGTTGCTGGTGAGCAGTTCTTC.

The chain has TRBV25-1 and TRBJ2-3; D gene unclear. CDR1 is MGHDK, CDR2 SYGVNS, per germline. V shed 5 bases and J shed 5 bases, with 8 bases lying between them. This CDR3 comprises 12 residues. The CDR3, as DNA: TGTGCCAGCAGTCCCGGCCTAGATACGCAGTATTTT. As protein: CASSPGLDTQYF.

The CDR3 DNA follows: TGCGCCAGCAGCTTGGGGGACAGCGTGAACACTGAAGCTTTCTTT. It specifies CASSLGDSVNTEAFF. This sequence joins TRBV5-1 and TRBJ1-1; 7 bases map to TRBD1. CDR3 length: 15 residues. CDR1 and CDR2 from the germline V gene are SGHRS and YFSETQ. Losses at the gene ends were 0 bases for V and 0 bases for J; bases not matched to a gene: 2.

The chain has TRBV2 and TRBJ1-2; D not certain. V shed 7 bases and J shed 2 bases, with 8 bases lying between them. In germline, CDR1 is SNHLY, CDR2 FYNNEI. The CDR3 runs 12 residues. CDR3 in DNA: TGTGCCAGCATGTGGGGAAACTATGGCTACACCTTC. This codes for CASMWGNYGYTF. The complete variable domain, with remaining parts taken from reference TRBV2 and TRBJ1-2, reads EPEVTQTPSHQVTQMGQEVILRCVPISNHLYFYWYRQILGQKVEFLVSFYNNEISEKSEIFDDQFSVERPDGSNFTLKIRSTKLEDSAMYFCASMWGNYGYTFGSGTRLTVV.

This clone was detected once. The gene calls are TRBV11-1 and TRBJ2-1; 9 nucleotides agree with TRBD2. CDR1 and CDR2 from the germline V gene are SGHAT and FQDESV (reference sequence). With V trimmed by 3 bases and J by 5 bases, 5 bases remained unmatched. There are 15 residues in the CDR3. CDR3 amino acids: CASSLGLANNNEQFF. The CDR3, as DNA: TGTGCCAGCAGCTTGGGACTAGCTAACAACAATGAGCAGTTCTTC.

This chain uses TRBV6-5 with TRBJ1-2; 10 bases map to TRBD1. This CDR3 has 15 amino acids. V lost 6 bases, J lost 4 bases, and 8 bases stayed unmatched. CDR1 MNHEY and CDR2 SVGAGI come from the germline V gene. The CDR3 nucleotides read TGTGCCAGCAGAGGGACAGGGGAAATAATCTATGGCTACACCTTC. Amino acids: CASRGTGEIIYGYTF.

V and J are TRBV18 and TRBJ2-5, with 12 bases matching TRBD2. Germline V lookup: CDR1 KGHSH, CDR2 LQKENI. Trimming took 3 bases from V and 2 from J; bases not matched to a gene: 7. The CDR3 loop spans 17 amino acids. The CDR3 here is CASSPIRGLAGQETQYF. The CDR3 DNA follows: TGTGCCAGCTCACCTATCCGCGGACTAGCGGGACAAGAGACCCAGTACTTC.

This chain connects TRBV29-1 to TRBJ2-2, with TRBD2 matching over 7 bases. The CDR3 has 16 amino acids. The V and J ends lost 5 bases and 7 bases, in that order; junction bases with no gene match: 16. CDR1 is SQVTM and CDR2 is ANQGSEA in the germline V gene. The CDR3 bases are TGCAGCGTTCGGAAAAGCGGGACCTCTCTAGGCGGGGAGCTGTTTTTT. Translating it yields CSVRKSGTSLGGELFF.

About this clone: The junction does not match germline at one end; this may be a read error. V is TRBV7-7 and J is TRBJ1-1; D gene uncertain. Germline assignment: CDR1 SSHAT and CDR2 FNYEAQ (reference sequence). The CDR3 totals 13 residues. CDR3 region: CASSRGPNTEAFF. The CDR3 coding sequence is TGTGCTAGCAGCCGAGGTCCGAACACTGAAGCTTTCTTT.

By its share, this clone is medium-sized. The chain uses TRBV11-3 and TRBJ2-1, with a weak D call TRBD2 (5 bases). CDR3 length: 11 residues. Germline lookup yields CDR1 SGHNT and CDR2 YENEEA. Trimming removed 5 bases from V and 9 bases from J, with 8 bases in between. The CDR3 DNA is TGTGCCAGCAGCCCCGGAGGTGAGCAGTTCTTC. Translated: CASSPGGEQFF.

Only a few counts were recorded for this clone. The chain employs TRBV19 and TRBJ2-6; D may match TRBD1 or TRBD2 (5 bases each). CDR1 and CDR2 (germline): LNHDA, SQIVND (reference sequence). Trimming pared 6 bases from V and 4 bases from J, leaving 13 bases between. The CDR3 has 15 residues. Written as DNA, the CDR3 is TGTGCCAGTAGCCTCCAGGGAGCCGGGGCCAACGTCCTGACTTTC. Translating gives CASSLQGAGANVLTF.

The chain uses TRBV14 and TRBJ1-1; 10 bases align to TRBD1. The germline CDR1 and CDR2 sequences are SGHDN and FVKESK. This CDR3 region has 14 residues. Germline trimming cut 4 bases from V and 4 bases from J; bases unmatched to any gene: 3. CDR3 bases: TGTGCCAGCAGCCGAGGACAGGGGGTCACTGAAGCTTTCTTT. It specifies CASSRGQGVTEAFF. Full variable domain (rest looked up from reference TRBV14 and TRBJ1-1): EAGVTQFPSHSVIEKGQTVTLRCDPISGHDNLYWYRRVMGKEIKFLLHFVKESKQDESGMPNNRFLAERTGGTYSTLKVQPAELEDSGVYFCASSRGQGVTEAFFGQGTRLTVV.

This chain joins TRBV27 and TRBJ2-6; 16 bases are a match to TRBD2. V gave up 5 bases and J gave up 2 bases; unmatched junction bases: 12. CDR1 is MNHEY, CDR2 SMNVEV, per germline (reference sequence). This CDR3 has 21 residues. The CDR3 DNA reads as TGTGCCAGCAGTCCCTCCGGGACTAGCGGGAGGGTAGGAACTGGGGCCAACGTCCTGACTTTC. Its protein is CASSPSGTSGRVGTGANVLTF.

This clone was counted once. The gene calls are TRBV29-1 and TRBJ1-2, with no clear D. The CDR3 is made up of 12 amino acids. Germline values: CDR1 SQVTM, CDR2 ANQGSEA. With 0 bases removed from V and 11 bases from J, the gap between germline ends came to 13 bases. In DNA form, the CDR3 reads TGCAGCGTTGAAGAAGGTCGGCAGCTATACACCTTC. It specifies CSVEEGRQLYTF.

The rearrangement links TRBV19 to TRBJ1-5; no definite D call. The CDR3 runs 13 residues. Germline CDR1 reads LNHDA; CDR2 reads SQIVND (reference sequence). V lost 8 bases and J 0 bases, leaving 8 bases between the germline ends. The CDR3 loop is CASSLNSNQPQHF. As DNA, the CDR3 is TGTGCCAGTTCCCTGAATAGCAATCAGCCCCAGCATTTT.

This chain uses TRBV15 with TRBJ2-7; possible D gene TRBD2, 7 bases. Germline loops: CDR1 LNHNV, CDR2 YYDKDF (reference sequence). The CDR3 contains 15 residues. Deletions cut 4 bases from V and 5 bases from J, with 18 bases between. Here the CDR3 DNA reads TGTGCCACCAGCACATTAGCGGGTCGGGGGCACGAGCAGTACTTC. This translates into CATSTLAGRGHEQYF.

The genes are TRBV11-2 and TRBJ2-3; possible D gene TRBD1, 6 bases. The CDR3 sequence is 13 residues long. V lost 6 bases to trimming and J lost 6 bases, with 13 bases between them. Germline loops: CDR1 SGHAT, CDR2 FQNNGV. In nucleotides, the CDR3 is TGTGCCAGCAGGCGACAGGCGGGCGATACGCAGTATTTT. This gives the protein CASRRQAGDTQYF. The entire variable domain, with the rest obtained from reference TRBV11-2 and TRBJ2-3, is as follows: EAGVAQSPRYKIIEKRQSVAFWCNPISGHATLYWYQQILGQGPKLLIQFQNNGVVDDSQLPKDRFSAERLKGVDSTLKIQPAKLEDSAVYLCASRRQAGDTQYFGPGTRLTVL.

V usage is TRBV18 and J usage is TRBJ1-2; TRBD1 aligns across 8 bases. The junction had 4 bases not matched to a gene; V was cut back by 2 bases and J by 2 bases. Per the germline V gene, CDR1 is KGHSH and CDR2 is LQKENI. CDR3 length: 15 residues. The DNA of the CDR3 is TGTGCCAGCTCACCAAACGGACAGGGAAACTATGGCTACACCTTC. Its translation: CASSPNGQGNYGYTF.